Each of the 5 T cell receptor beta chains below was sequenced from the same sample in a study of blood T cell repertoires in COVID-19. Generated by immunoSEQ multiplex PCR, the TCRdb table keeps only in-frame clones and is missing some. The table includes roughly 30,000 clones, 84% detected once. What was sequenced was peripheral blood. These receptors all come from a woman of 80 years or more with acute or convalescent COVID-19.

V is TRBV29-1 and J is TRBJ1-2; perhaps TRBD1 as D (5 bases). Trimming took 5 bases from V and 7 from J, leaving 11 bases between them. The CDR3 spans 11 residues. CDR1 is SQVTM and CDR2 is ANQGSEA in the germline V gene. CDR3 nucleotides: TGCAGCGTTTCTTTGGGGGGTGGCTACACCTTC. Encoded protein: CSVSLGGGYTF.

This clone was counted a few times. The chain employs TRBV7-9 and TRBJ2-7, with D maybe TRBD1 (7 bases). Trimming stripped 8 bases from V and 2 bases from J, with 19 bases between. Germline V lookup: CDR1 SEHNR, CDR2 FQNEAQ (reference sequence). The CDR3 contains 15 residues. Here the CDR3 reads CASAPLRGEAYEQYF. The DNA of the CDR3 is TGTGCCAGCGCCCCTCTCAGGGGGGAAGCCTACGAGCAGTACTTC. The variable domain in full, with the rest retrieved from reference TRBV7-9 and TRBJ2-7, is DTGVSQNPRHKITKRGQNVTFRCDPISEHNRLYWYRQTLGQGPEFLTYFQNEAQLEKSRLLSDRFSAERPKGSFSTLEIQRTEQGDSAMYLCASAPLRGEAYEQYFGPGTRLTVT.

The genes are TRBV5-8 and TRBJ2-7, with D tentatively TRBD1 (6 bases). Trimming removed 0 bases from V and 3 bases from J, with 10 bases in between. This CDR3 contains 14 residues. Germline values: CDR1 SGHTS, CDR2 YDEGEE. The CDR3 nucleotides read TGTGCCAGCAGCTTGGAAGGGACAATCTACGAGCAGTACTTC. It yields the protein CASSLEGTIYEQYF.

This clone appeared a single time. This chain joins TRBV27 and TRBJ2-5; 9 positions agree with TRBD1. V lost 6 bases and J lost 4; bases outside the gene matches: 3. This CDR3 is 13 amino acids long. Germline CDR1 MNHEY, CDR2 SMNVEV (reference sequence). This CDR3 reads CASSRDRVETQYF. As DNA, the CDR3 is TGTGCCAGCAGCCGGGACAGGGTAGAGACCCAGTACTTC.

The chain links TRBV10-3 to TRBJ2-2; 9 bases align to TRBD1. Unmatched junction bases numbered 3, after V lost 7 bases and J lost 0 bases. The CDR3 totals 15 residues. Per the germline V gene, CDR1 is ENHRY and CDR2 is SYGVKD. As DNA, the CDR3 is TGTGCCATCACCGGACAGGGGACGAACACCGGGGAGCTGTTTTTT. This translates into CAITGQGTNTGELFF.